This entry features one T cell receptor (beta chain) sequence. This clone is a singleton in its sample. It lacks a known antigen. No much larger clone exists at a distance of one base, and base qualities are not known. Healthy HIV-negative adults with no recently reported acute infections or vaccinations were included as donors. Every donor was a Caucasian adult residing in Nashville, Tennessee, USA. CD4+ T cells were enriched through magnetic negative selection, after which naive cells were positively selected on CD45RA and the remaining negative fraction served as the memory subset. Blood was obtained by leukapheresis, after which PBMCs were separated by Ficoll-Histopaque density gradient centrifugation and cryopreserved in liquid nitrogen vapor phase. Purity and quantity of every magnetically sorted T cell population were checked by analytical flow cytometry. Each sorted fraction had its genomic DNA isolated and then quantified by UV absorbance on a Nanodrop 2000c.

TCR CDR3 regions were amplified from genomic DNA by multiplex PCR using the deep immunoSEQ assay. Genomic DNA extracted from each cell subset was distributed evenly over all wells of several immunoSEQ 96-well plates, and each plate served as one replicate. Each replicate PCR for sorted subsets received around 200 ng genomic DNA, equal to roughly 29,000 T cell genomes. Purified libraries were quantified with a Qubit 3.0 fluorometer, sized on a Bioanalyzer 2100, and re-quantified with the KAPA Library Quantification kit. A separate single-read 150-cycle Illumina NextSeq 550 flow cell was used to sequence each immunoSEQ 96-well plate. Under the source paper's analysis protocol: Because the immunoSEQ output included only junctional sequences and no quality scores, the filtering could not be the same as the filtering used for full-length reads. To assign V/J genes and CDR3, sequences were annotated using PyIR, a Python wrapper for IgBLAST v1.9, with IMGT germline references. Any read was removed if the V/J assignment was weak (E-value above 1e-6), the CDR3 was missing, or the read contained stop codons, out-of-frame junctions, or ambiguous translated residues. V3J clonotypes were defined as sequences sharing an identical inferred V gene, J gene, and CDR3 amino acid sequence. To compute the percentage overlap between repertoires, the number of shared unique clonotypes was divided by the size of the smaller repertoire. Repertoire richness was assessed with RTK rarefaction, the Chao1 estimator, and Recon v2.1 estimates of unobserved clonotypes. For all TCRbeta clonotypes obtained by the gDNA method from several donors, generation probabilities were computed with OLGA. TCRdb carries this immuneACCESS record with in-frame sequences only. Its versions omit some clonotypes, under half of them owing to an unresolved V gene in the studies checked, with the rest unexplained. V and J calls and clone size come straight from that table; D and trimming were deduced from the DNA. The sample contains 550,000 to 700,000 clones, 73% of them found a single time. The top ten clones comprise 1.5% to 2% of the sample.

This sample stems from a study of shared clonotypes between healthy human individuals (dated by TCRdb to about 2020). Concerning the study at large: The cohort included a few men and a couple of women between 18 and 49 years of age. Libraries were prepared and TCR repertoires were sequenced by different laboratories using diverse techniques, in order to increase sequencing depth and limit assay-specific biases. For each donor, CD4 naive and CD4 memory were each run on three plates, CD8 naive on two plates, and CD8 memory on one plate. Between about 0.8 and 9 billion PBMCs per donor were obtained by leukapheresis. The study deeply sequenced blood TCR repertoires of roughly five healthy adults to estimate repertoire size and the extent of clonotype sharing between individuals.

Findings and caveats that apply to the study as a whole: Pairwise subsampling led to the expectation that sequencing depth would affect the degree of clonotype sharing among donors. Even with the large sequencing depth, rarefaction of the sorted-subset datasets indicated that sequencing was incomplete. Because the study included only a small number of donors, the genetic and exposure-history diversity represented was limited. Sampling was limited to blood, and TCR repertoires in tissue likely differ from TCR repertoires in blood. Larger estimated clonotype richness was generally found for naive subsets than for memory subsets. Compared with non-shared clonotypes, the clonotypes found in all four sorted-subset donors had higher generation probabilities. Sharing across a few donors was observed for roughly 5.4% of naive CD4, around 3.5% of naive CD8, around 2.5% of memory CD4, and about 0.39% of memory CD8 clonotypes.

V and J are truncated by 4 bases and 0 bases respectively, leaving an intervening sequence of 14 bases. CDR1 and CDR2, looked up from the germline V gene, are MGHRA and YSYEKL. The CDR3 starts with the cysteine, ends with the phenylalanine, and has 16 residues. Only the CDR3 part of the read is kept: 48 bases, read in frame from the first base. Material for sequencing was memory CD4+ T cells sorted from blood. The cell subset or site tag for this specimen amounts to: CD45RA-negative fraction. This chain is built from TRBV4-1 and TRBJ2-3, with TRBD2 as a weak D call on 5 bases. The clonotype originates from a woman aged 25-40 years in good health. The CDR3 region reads CASSPSVASSTDTQYF. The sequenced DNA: TGCGCCAGCAGCCCTTCCGTAGCGTCTAGCACAGATACGCAGTATTTT.